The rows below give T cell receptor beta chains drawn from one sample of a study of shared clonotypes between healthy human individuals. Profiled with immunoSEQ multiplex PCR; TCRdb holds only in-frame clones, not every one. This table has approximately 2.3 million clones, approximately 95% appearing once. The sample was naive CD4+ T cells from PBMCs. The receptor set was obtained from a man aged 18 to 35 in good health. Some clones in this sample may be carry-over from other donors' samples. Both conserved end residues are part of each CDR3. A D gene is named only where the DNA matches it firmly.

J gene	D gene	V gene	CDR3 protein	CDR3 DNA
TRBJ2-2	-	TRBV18	CASSTLNTGELFF	TGTGCCAGCTCGACTCTGAACACCGGGGAGCTGTTTTTT
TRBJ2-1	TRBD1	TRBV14	CASSRQGGTSSYNEQFF	TGTGCCAGCAGCCGACAGGGCGGAACCAGCTCCTACAATGAGCAGTTCTTC
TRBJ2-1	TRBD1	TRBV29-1	CSVRDSRYNEQFF	TGCAGCGTCCGGGACAGTAGGTACAATGAGCAGTTCTTC
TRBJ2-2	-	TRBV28	CASKPTGTRNTGELFF	TGTGCCAGCAAACCCACGGGGACCCGAAACACCGGGGAGCTGTTTTTT
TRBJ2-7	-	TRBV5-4	CASSLGLDSYEQYF	TGTGCCAGCAGCTTGGGACTAGACTCCTACGAGCAGTACTTC
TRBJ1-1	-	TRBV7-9	CASSPYPGAADKAFF	TGTGCCAGCAGCCCGTACCCAGGGGCCGCCGACAAAGCTTTCTTT
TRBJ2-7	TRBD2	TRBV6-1	CASSGAGLGFYEQYF	TGTGCCAGCAGTGGCGCGGGACTAGGGTTCTACGAGCAGTACTTC
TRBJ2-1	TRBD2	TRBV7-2	CASSQMREGHEQFF	TGTGCCAGCAGCCAAATGAGGGAGGGCCATGAGCAGTTCTTC
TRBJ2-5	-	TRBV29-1	CSVQGAKGTQYF	TGCAGCGTCCAAGGCGCGAAAGGGACCCAGTACTTC
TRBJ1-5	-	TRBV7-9	CASSLDPYQPQHF	TGTGCCAGCAGCTTGGATCCATATCAGCCCCAGCATTTT
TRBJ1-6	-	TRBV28	CASSLVGPGSNSPLHF	TGTGCCAGCAGTTTAGTCGGCCCCGGGTCGAATTCACCCCTCCACTTT
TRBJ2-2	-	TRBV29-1	CSVEGRANTGELFF	TGCAGCGTTGAAGGGCGGGCGAACACCGGGGAGCTGTTTTTT
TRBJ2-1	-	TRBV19	CASSPQYNEQFF	TGTGCCAGTAGTCCTCAGTACAATGAGCAGTTCTTC
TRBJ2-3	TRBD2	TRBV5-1	CASSHGTSGSGDTQYF	TGCGCCAGCAGCCATGGGACTAGCGGGAGCGGTGATACGCAGTATTTT
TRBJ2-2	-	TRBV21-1	CASSIATGDGANTGELFF	TGTGCCAGCAGCATAGCGACAGGGGATGGGGCGAACACCGGGGAGCTGTTTTTT
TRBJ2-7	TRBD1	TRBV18	CASGQEYYEQYF	TGTGCCAGCGGACAGGAGTACTACGAGCAGTACTTC
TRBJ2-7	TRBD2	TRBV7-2	CASSLASGRDYEQYF	TGTGCCAGCAGCTTAGCGAGCGGGAGGGACTACGAGCAGTACTTC
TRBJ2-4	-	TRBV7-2	CASSLNRARENIQYF	TGTGCCAGCAGCTTAAACAGGGCCCGTGAAAACATTCAGTACTTC
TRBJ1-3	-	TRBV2	CASTSHGQLSGNTIYF	TGTGCCAGCACTAGCCACGGACAGCTCTCTGGAAACACCATATATTTT
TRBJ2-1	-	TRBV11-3	CASSLGGAGTNEQFF	TGTGCCAGCAGCTTAGGTGGGGCGGGGACCAATGAGCAGTTCTTC
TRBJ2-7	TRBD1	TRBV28	CASSPRTGLRGEQYF	TGTGCCAGCAGTCCTAGGACAGGCCTGAGAGGTGAGCAGTACTTC
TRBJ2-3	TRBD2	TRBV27	CASGARGSGTQYF	TGTGCCAGCGGCGCTAGGGGTAGCGGGACGCAGTATTTT
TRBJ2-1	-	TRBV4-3	CASSWAGQFSYNEQFF	TGCGCCAGCAGCTGGGCTGGACAGTTCTCCTACAATGAGCAGTTCTTC
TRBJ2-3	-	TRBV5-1	CASSLGRGGADTQYF	TGCGCCAGCAGCTTGGGCCGCGGGGGCGCAGATACGCAGTATTTT
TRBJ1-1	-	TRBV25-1	CASTPPTNTEAFF	TGTGCCAGCACCCCCCCCACGAACACTGAAGCTTTCTTT
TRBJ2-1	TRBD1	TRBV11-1	CASSQDRSNEQFF	TGTGCCAGCAGCCAGGACAGGAGTAATGAGCAGTTCTTC
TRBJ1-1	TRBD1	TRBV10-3	CAIRVQGAGTEAFF	TGTGCCATCAGGGTACAGGGGGCTGGCACTGAAGCTTTCTTT
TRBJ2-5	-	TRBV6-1	CASNVWGTQETQYF	TGTGCCAGCAATGTCTGGGGAACGCAAGAGACCCAGTACTTC